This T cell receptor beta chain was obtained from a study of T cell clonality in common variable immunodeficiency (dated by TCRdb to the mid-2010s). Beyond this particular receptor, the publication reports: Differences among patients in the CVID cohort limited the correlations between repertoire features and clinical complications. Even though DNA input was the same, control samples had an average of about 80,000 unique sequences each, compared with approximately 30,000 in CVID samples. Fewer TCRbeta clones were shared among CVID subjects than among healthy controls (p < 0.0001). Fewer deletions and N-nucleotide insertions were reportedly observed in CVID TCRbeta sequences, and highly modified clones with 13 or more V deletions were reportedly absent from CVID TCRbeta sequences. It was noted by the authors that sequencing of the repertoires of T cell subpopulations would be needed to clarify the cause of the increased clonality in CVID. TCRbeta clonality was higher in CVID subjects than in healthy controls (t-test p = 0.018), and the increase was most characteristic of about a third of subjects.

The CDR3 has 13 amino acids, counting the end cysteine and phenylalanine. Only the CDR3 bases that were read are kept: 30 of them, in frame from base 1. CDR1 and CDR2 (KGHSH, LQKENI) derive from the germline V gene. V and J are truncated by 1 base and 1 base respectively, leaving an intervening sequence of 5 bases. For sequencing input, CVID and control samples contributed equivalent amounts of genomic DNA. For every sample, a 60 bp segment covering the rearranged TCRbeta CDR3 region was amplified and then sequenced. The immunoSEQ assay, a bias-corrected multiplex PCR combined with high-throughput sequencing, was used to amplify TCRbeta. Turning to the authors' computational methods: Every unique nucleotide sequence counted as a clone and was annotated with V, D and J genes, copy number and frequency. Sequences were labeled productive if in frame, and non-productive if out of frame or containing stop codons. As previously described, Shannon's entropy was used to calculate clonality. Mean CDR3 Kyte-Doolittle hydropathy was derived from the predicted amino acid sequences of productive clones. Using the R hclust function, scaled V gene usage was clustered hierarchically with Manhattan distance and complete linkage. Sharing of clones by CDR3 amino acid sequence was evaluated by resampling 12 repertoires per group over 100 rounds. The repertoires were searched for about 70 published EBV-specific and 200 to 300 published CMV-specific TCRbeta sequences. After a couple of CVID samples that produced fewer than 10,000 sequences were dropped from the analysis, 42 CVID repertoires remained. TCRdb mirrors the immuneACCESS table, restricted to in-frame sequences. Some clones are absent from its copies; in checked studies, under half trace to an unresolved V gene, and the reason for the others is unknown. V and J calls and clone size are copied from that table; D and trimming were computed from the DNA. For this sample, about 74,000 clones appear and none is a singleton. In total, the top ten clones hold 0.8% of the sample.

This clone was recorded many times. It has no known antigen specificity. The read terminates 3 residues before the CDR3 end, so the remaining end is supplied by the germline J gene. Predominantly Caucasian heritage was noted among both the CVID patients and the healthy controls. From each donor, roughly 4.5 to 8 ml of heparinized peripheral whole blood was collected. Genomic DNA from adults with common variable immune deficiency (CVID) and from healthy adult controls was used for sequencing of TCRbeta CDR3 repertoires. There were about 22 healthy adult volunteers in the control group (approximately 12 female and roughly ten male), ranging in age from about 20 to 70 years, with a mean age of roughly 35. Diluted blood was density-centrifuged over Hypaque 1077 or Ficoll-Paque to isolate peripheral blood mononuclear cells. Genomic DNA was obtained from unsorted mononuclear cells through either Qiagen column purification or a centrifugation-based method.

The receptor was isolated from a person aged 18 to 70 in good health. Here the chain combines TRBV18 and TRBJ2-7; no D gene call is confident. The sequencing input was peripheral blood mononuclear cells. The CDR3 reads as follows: CASSPQVSYEQYF. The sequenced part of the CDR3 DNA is TGTGCCAGCTCACCACAGGTTTCCTACGAG. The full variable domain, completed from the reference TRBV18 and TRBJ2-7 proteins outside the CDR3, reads NAGVMQNPRHLVRRRGQEARLRCSPMKGHSHVYWYRQLPEEGLKFMVYLQKENIIDESGMPKERFSAEFPKEGPSILRIQQVVRGDSAAYFCASSPQVSYEQYFGPGTRLTVT.